Below are 26 T cell receptor beta chains sequenced from a single sample in a study of blood T cell repertoires in COVID-19. The data were produced by immunoSEQ multiplex PCR, yet TCRdb's version contains in-frame clones alone and is incomplete. The table lists 250,000 to 300,000 clones, roughly 85% of them singletons. The specimen sequenced was peripheral blood. These receptors were collected from a middle-aged man with active or convalescent COVID-19.

The chain links TRBV7-8 to TRBJ1-6, with 7 positions matching TRBD1. The trim removed 2 bases at V and 7 bases at J, leaving 5 bases unmatched. The CDR3 has 15 amino acids. CDR1 and CDR2 from the germline V gene are SGHVS and FQNEAQ. This CDR3 is CASSLYDRANSPLHF. The CDR3 DNA sequence: TGTGCCAGCAGCTTATACGACAGGGCGAATTCACCCCTCCACTTT.

The gene calls are TRBV7-3 and TRBJ2-1, with TRBD2 as a possible D gene (5 bases). CDR1 SGHTA and CDR2 FQGTGA come from the germline V gene. The CDR3 runs to 14 residues. With 0 bases removed from V and 9 bases from J, the gap between germline ends came to 12 bases. The CDR3 DNA reads TGTGCCAGCAGCTTAACATCGAGGGTCGGTGAGCAGTTCTTC. Its translation: CASSLTSRVGEQFF.

The gene calls are TRBV21-1 and TRBJ2-3; the D call of TRBD2 is as the table states it, not checked on the DNA. TRBV21-1 is noted as a pseudogene. The CDR3 loop spans 17 amino acids. CDR3 residues: CASSKVHGSDGTDTQYF. CDR3 nucleotide sequence: TGTGCCAGCAGCAAAGTTCATGGCAGCGACGGCACAGATACGCAGTATTTT.

The J gene is TRBJ1-6, the V gene TRBV2, with D perhaps matching TRBD1 (6 bases). The germline CDR1 and CDR2 sequences are SNHLY and FYNNEI. V lost 4 bases and J lost 14, with 15 bases in between. There are 13 residues in the CDR3. The CDR3, as DNA: TGTGCCAGCAGTGGAGTGGTGACAGGTTCCCTCCACTTT. Translated, it gives CASSGVVTGSLHF.

This clone is a singleton in its sample. The chain has TRBV5-1 and TRBJ2-5; 13 bases are shared with TRBD2. J lost 2 bases, V lost 3 bases, and 4 bases had no gene match. Germline V gene lookup returns CDR1 SGHRS and CDR2 YFSETQ. The CDR3 has 16 amino acids. CDR3 amino acids: CASSWGTSGVQETQYF. The CDR3 DNA is TGCGCCAGCAGCTGGGGGACTAGCGGGGTTCAAGAGACCCAGTACTTC.

The chain is built from TRBV10-1 and TRBJ2-2; TRBD2 matches at 10 bases. CDR1 is WNHNN, CDR2 SYGVQD, per germline (reference sequence). V lost 0 bases to trimming and J lost 5 bases; unmatched junction nucleotides: 9. The CDR3 covers 18 residues. CDR3 residues: CASSESASGSRGTGELFF. CDR3 coding DNA: TGCGCCAGCAGTGAGTCGGCTAGCGGGAGTAGAGGTACCGGGGAGCTGTTTTTT.

The chain combines TRBV15 with TRBJ2-1, with D perhaps TRBD2 (6 bases). V gave up 4 bases and J gave up 9 bases, with 13 bases separating them. This CDR3 has 13 amino acids. Germline values: CDR1 LNHNV, CDR2 YYDKDF (reference sequence). The CDR3 coding sequence is TGTGCCACCAGCACCGGGGAGGCGGGTGAGCAGTTCTTC. This gives the protein CATSTGEAGEQFF.

This sequence joins TRBV10-2 and TRBJ1-1; D might be TRBD1 (5 bases). Germline CDR1 reads WSHSY; CDR2 reads SAAADI. This CDR3 region has 13 residues. V lost 6 bases, J lost 0 bases, and 8 bases lay in between. The CDR3, as DNA: TGCGCCAGCAGAGGGACTATGAACACTGAAGCTTTCTTT. Its translation is CASRGTMNTEAFF.

This chain connects TRBV18 to TRBJ2-1; D might be TRBD1 (6 bases). Germline values: CDR1 KGHSH, CDR2 LQKENI. The CDR3 is made up of 14 amino acids. V gave up 4 bases and J gave up 4 bases, with 11 bases separating them. The CDR3 bases are TGTGCCAGCTCACGCCAGACAGGTTACAATGAGCAGTTCTTC. Protein: CASSRQTGYNEQFF.

The chain recombines TRBV6-2 or TRBV6-3 with TRBJ2-3; the D gene is possibly TRBD2 (6 bases). The germline gives CDR1 MNHEY, CDR2 SVGEGT. The CDR3 length is 15 residues. V was pared by 1 base and J by 6 bases, with 14 bases between. CDR3 coding DNA: TGTGCCAGCAGTTACTGTTCGGGGGATTCGGATACGCAGTATTTT. It is translated as CASSYCSGDSDTQYF.

J is TRBJ2-1 and V is TRBV3-1 (or the pseudogene TRBV3-2); 14 bases are a match to TRBD2. Trimming cost V 3 bases and J 7 bases; bases outside gene matches: 14. The CDR3 is made up of 19 amino acids. Germline V gives CDR1 LGHDT, CDR2 YNNKEL (reference sequence). Here the CDR3 reads CASSHEIRRGLAGANEQFF. CDR3 in DNA: TGTGCCAGCAGCCACGAGATAAGGAGGGGACTAGCGGGAGCGAATGAGCAGTTCTTC.

The CDR3 DNA sequence: TGTGCCAGCAGTGAAGAGTTGGCTGTCCAAGAGACCCAGTACTTC. This encodes CASSEELAVQETQYF. The chain couples TRBV2 to TRBJ2-5, with unresolved D. Per the germline V gene, CDR1 is SNHLY and CDR2 is FYNNEI. The CDR3 sequence is 15 residues long. Between the trimmed V and J ends, which lost 1 base and 1 base, there was a span of 10 bases.

V usage is TRBV21-1 and J usage is TRBJ1-3; no check of the table's D call, TRBD1, against the DNA was made. TRBV21-1 represents a pseudogene. The CDR3 is 16 amino acids. The CDR3 here is CASSNGTGGEADTIYF. Here the CDR3 DNA reads TGTGCCAGCAGCAACGGGACAGGGGGCGAAGCGGACACCATATATTTT.

This chain's CDR3 is CASSVTAGVSTDTQYF. In DNA form, the CDR3 reads TGCGCCAGCAGCGTAACAGCGGGAGTCAGCACAGATACGCAGTATTTT. The chain joins TRBV5-1 to TRBJ2-3; 8 bases are a match to TRBD2. The CDR3 is 16 residues long. V lost 4 bases and J lost 0; bases outside the gene matches: 7. Germline values: CDR1 SGHRS, CDR2 YFSETQ.

CDR3 nucleotide sequence: TGCGCCAGCAGCCCACAGGAAAGGGTGCACACTGAAGCTTTCTTT. Its protein product is CASSPQERVHTEAFF. The chain couples TRBV10-1 to TRBJ1-1; TRBD1 is a possible D gene (5 bases). V lost 6 bases to trimming and J lost 3 bases, with 17 bases between them. This CDR3 is 15 amino acids long. Germline loops: CDR1 WNHNN, CDR2 SYGVQD (reference sequence).

This chain links TRBV4-1 with TRBJ1-1; tentatively, D is TRBD1 (5 bases). Trimming stripped 5 bases from V and 5 bases from J, with 18 bases between. This CDR3 has 15 residues. Germline-derived CDR1 and CDR2 are MGHRA and YSYEKL. The CDR3 DNA sequence: TGCGCCAGCAGCTACGGTTGGGGCCGTGAGACTGAAGCTTTCTTT. Amino acids: CASSYGWGRETEAFF.

This chain connects TRBV2 to TRBJ1-2; D remains ambiguous. Trimming removed 6 bases at V and 4 bases at J, with 15 bases between. The CDR3 totals 14 residues. CDR1 SNHLY and CDR2 FYNNEI come from the germline V gene. The CDR3 sequence: CASRKSDFSYGYTF. The CDR3 DNA reads TGTGCCAGCAGGAAATCGGACTTCTCCTATGGCTACACCTTC.

The V call is TRBV28, the J call TRBJ1-5, with D perhaps TRBD1 (5 bases). Germline assignment: CDR1 MDHEN and CDR2 SYDVKM. The CDR3 covers 16 residues. V lost 5 bases and J 2 bases, leaving 16 bases between the germline ends. The CDR3: CASSPRRGDGNQPQHF. CDR3 sequence (DNA): TGTGCCAGCAGTCCCCGGAGGGGCGACGGCAATCAGCCCCAGCATTTT.

This clone was observed a few times. The chain recombines TRBV5-6 with TRBJ1-2; no definite D call. Trimming shortened V by 3 bases and J by 4 bases, and 16 bases separated the two germline ends. The germline V gene has CDR1 SGHDT and CDR2 YYEEEE. The CDR3 consists of 15 residues. DNA for the CDR3: TGTGCCAGCAGCTCGCCCCTACCGTCTCGCTATGGCTACACCTTC. Protein: CASSSPLPSRYGYTF.

As for this clone: Germline and junction disagree at one end, which may indicate a read error. V and J are TRBV7-2 and TRBJ2-5; D perhaps matches TRBD1 (5 bases). The CDR3 covers 13 residues. Germline loops: CDR1 SGHTA, CDR2 FQGNSA. CDR3 sequence reads: CASTLRGPETQYF. The CDR3 DNA reads TGTGCCAGCACCTTAAGGGGTCCCGAGACCCAGTACTTC.

Turning to this clone: The sample contains more than one DNA sequence encoding this CDR3. V gene TRBV7-3 combines with J gene TRBJ2-1, with 9 bases fitting TRBD1. The V gene end was trimmed by 4 bases and the J gene end by 4 bases; junction bases not matched to a gene: 5. Germline CDR1 is SGHTA and CDR2 is FQGTGA. This CDR3 has 15 amino acids. Written as DNA, the CDR3 is TGTGCCAGCAGCTCGGACAGGGGAACGTACAATGAGCAGTTCTTC. It encodes CASSSDRGTYNEQFF.

The gene calls are TRBV30 and TRBJ2-7; the match to TRBD1 covers 7 bases. J gave up 2 bases and V 7 bases, and 5 bases lay outside the gene matches. Looked up from germline, CDR1 is GTSNPN and CDR2 is SVGIG (reference sequence). The CDR3 loop spans 12 amino acids. The CDR3 protein is CALDRAPYEQYF. The CDR3 DNA reads as TGTGCCTTAGACAGGGCGCCCTACGAGCAGTACTTC.

This clone was detected only once. This chain uses TRBV6-5 with TRBJ2-3; no reliable D call. Germline values: CDR1 MNHEY, CDR2 SVGAGI. The CDR3 is 14 residues long. V shed 7 bases and J shed 2 bases, with 13 bases lying between them. The CDR3 loop is CASNSGLHTDTQYF. The CDR3 nucleotides read TGTGCCAGCAACTCTGGGCTGCACACAGATACGCAGTATTTT.

J is TRBJ1-5 and V is TRBV28, with 8 bases fitting TRBD1. The CDR3 is made up of 14 amino acids. The germline CDR1 and CDR2 sequences are MDHEN and SYDVKM. V shed 7 bases and J 6 bases; nucleotides not matched to a gene: 8. This CDR3 reads CASMDRAPGQPQHF. The CDR3 bases are TGTGCCAGCATGGACAGGGCGCCGGGTCAGCCCCAGCATTTT.

The genes are TRBV29-1 and TRBJ1-1, with D perhaps matching TRBD1 (5 bases). The CDR3 totals 12 residues. From germline, CDR1 is SQVTM and CDR2 ANQGSEA. Trimming removed 0 bases at V and 4 bases at J, with 6 bases between. CDR3 loop: CSVEEGGTEAFF. For the CDR3, the DNA is TGCAGCGTTGAAGAGGGGGGCACTGAAGCTTTCTTT. The whole variable domain, remainder taken from reference TRBV29-1 and TRBJ1-1, is SAVISQKPSRDICQRGTSLTIQCQVDSQVTMMFWYRQQPGQSLTLIATANQGSEATYESGFVIDKFPISRPNLTFSTLTVSNMSPEDSSIYLCSVEEGGTEAFFGQGTRLTVV.

V is TRBV6-6 and J is TRBJ1-1; the match to TRBD1 covers 9 bases. J lost 10 bases, V lost 5 bases, and 5 bases had no gene match. CDR3 size: 12 residues. Germline V gene lookup returns CDR1 MNHNY and CDR2 SVGAGI (reference sequence). CDR3 loop: CASSQTGGAAFF. The CDR3 region has the DNA TGTGCCAGCAGTCAAACAGGGGGCGCAGCTTTCTTT.